This T cell receptor (beta chain) was observed in a study of regulatory dendritic cells for organ transplantation. Allogeneic regulatory or mature dendritic cells were co-cultured for roughly five days with CFSE-labeled sorted T cells at 1:10. Memory T cells were CD45RO+, naive were CD45RA+, sorted by FACS. With respect to this clone: Its specificity is not known.

The method was immunoSEQ multiplex PCR; TCRdb's version includes in-frame clones alone and lacks a portion of them. The table lists roughly 12,000 clones, roughly 86% of them singletons, with about 0.21% in the top ten. This sequence was found in a human donor in good health. The sample consisted of naive CD8+ T cells from blood cultured with regulatory dendritic cells. The subset is: CD45RA+ naive T cells.

The CDR3 reads CASSWGQTNTEAFF. The CDR3, as DNA: TGTGCCAGCAGCTGGGGACAAACGAACACTGAAGCTTTCTTT. The chain has TRBV11-2 and TRBJ1-1, with D tentatively TRBD1 (6 bases). The CDR3 is 14 amino acids. Trimming pared 4 bases from V and 1 base from J, leaving 10 bases between. CDR1 and CDR2 from the germline V gene are SGHAT and FQNNGV.